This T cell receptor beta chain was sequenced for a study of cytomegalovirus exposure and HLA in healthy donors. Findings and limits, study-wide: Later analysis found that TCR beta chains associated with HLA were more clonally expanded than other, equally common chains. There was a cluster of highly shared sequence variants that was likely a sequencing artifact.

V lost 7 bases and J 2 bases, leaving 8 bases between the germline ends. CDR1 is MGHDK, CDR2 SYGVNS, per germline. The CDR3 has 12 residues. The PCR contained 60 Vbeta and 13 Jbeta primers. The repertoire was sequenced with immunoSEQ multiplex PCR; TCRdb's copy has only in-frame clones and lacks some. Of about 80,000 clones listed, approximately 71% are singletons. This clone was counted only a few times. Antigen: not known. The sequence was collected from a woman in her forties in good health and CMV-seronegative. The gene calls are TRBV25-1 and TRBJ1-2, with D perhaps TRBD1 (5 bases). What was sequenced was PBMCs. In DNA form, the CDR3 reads TGTGCCAGCACGGAGGGGAACTATGGCTACACCTTC. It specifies CASTEGNYGYTF.